The rows below give T cell receptor beta chains drawn from one sample of a study of cytomegalovirus exposure and HLA in healthy donors. The assay was immunoSEQ multiplex PCR, and TCRdb's table has in-frame clones only and misses some. The sample holds approximately 69,000 clones, approximately 81% seen once. Sequenced material: PBMCs. These receptors came from a woman aged 25-40 years in good health and CMV-seropositive. Both conserved end residues are part of each CDR3. The order of the fields is J gene, clone size, V gene, D gene, CDR3 DNA, CDR3 protein. D genes are given only for firm matches. Only some rows state a clone size, as once, few, many or a class for expanded clones.

>TRBJ1-3|.|TRBV4-2|TRBD1
TGTGCCAGCAGCCAAAACAGACAGGGTGGAAACACCATATATTTT
CASSQNRQGGNTIYF
>TRBJ2-7|many|TRBV6-8|TRBD2
TGTGCCACCGAGTTCGGACTAGCGGGAGTATGCGAGCAGTACTTC
CATEFGLAGVCEQYF
>TRBJ2-7|once|TRBV4-1|.
TGCGCCAGCAGCCAAGGAACCGGACTGTCCTACGAGCAGTACTTC
CASSQGTGLSYEQYF
>TRBJ2-2|.|TRBV4-1|.
TGCGCCAGCAGCCAAGGGCGGATACTGAACACCGGGGAGCTGTTTTTT
CASSQGRILNTGELFF
>TRBJ1-1|.|TRBV7-2|TRBD1
TGTGCCAGCAGCTTAGACGGGACAGGGGGTCGTAGGGCTTTCTTT
CASSLDGTGGRRAFF
>TRBJ2-5|.|TRBV10-3|.
TGTGCCATCAGTGAGTCTGAGGCGGCAGGGGGGGAGACCCAGTACTTC
CAISESEAAGGETQYF
>TRBJ1-2|few|TRBV7-6|TRBD1
TGTGCCAGCAGCTTAGTCCCGGGACAGGGAGGCGGCAACTATGGCTACACCTTC
CASSLVPGQGGGNYGYTF
>TRBJ2-5|.|TRBV30|.
TGTGCCTGGGGGACTCCAGCGGAGACCCAGTACTTC
CAWGTPAETQYF
>TRBJ2-1|.|TRBV7-9|TRBD2
TGTGCCAGCAGCTTAGCGGGAGGGCACAATGAGCAGTTCTTC
CASSLAGGHNEQFF
>TRBJ2-2|.|TRBV10-3|TRBD2
TGTGCCATCACCCGTAGCGGGGGAGCCGGGGAGCTGTTTTTT
CAITRSGGAGELFF
>TRBJ2-1|.|TRBV4-3|.
TGCGCCAGCAGCCACCCGGAGCAGTTCTTC
CASSHPEQFF
>TRBJ2-1|.|TRBV10-3|TRBD2
TGTGCCATTCACCCCGGGACTAGCGGGTACGATGAGCAGTTCTTC
CAIHPGTSGYDEQFF
>TRBJ1-3|few|TRBV7-9|.
TGTGCCAGCAGCTTACGGGGGGCCACTGGAAACACCATATATTTT
CASSLRGATGNTIYF
>TRBJ1-5|.|TRBV28|.
TGTGCCAGCAGCCCCGGGGGGGTGGGCGTTCAGCCCCAGCATTTT
CASSPGGVGVQPQHF
>TRBJ1-2|.|TRBV29-1|TRBD1
TGCAGCGTTGAAAGGTTGACAGGGATCCATGGCTACACCTTC
CSVERLTGIHGYTF
>TRBJ2-2|.|TRBV5-4|TRBD1
TGTGCCAGCAGCATCGTACAGGGGACCGGGGAGCTGTTTTTT
CASSIVQGTGELFF
>TRBJ2-7|.|TRBV5-6|.
TGTGCCAGCAGCTTGGGCAGGGGACCTACCCCTCCCGTTCCCTACGAGCAGTACTTC
CASSLGRGPTPPVPYEQYF
>TRBJ2-7|once|TRBV28|.
TGTGCCAGCCTAGCCGTTTCCTACGAGCAGTACTTC
CASLAVSYEQYF
>TRBJ2-5|few|TRBV7-9|TRBD2
TGTGCCAGCAGCGGAACTAGCGGACAAGAGACCCAGTACTTC
CASSGTSGQETQYF
>TRBJ1-4|.|TRBV7-9|TRBD1
TGTGCCAGCAGCTTCGGGACAGGGAATGAAAAACTGTTTTTT
CASSFGTGNEKLFF
>TRBJ2-2|few|TRBV4-2|.
TGTGCCAGCAGCCAACAAGCGGAGCTAAACACCGGGGAGCTGTTTTTT
CASSQQAELNTGELFF
>TRBJ1-2|.|TRBV7-2|.
TGTGCCAGCAGCCCCGGGACTTTGGTCGGCTATGGCTACACCTTC
CASSPGTLVGYGYTF